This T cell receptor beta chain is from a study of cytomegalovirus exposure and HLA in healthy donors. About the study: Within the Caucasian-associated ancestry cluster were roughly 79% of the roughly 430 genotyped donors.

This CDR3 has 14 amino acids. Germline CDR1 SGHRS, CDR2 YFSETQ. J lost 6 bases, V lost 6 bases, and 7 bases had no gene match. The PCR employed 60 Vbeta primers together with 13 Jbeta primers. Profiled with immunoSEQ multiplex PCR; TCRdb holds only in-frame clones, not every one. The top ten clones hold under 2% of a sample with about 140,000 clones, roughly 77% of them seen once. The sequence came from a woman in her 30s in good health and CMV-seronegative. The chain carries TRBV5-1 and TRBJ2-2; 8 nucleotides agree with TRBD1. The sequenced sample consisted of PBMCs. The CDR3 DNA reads TGCGCCAGCATAGAGACAGGGGAATCCGGGGAGCTGTTTTTT. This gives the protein CASIETGESGELFF.